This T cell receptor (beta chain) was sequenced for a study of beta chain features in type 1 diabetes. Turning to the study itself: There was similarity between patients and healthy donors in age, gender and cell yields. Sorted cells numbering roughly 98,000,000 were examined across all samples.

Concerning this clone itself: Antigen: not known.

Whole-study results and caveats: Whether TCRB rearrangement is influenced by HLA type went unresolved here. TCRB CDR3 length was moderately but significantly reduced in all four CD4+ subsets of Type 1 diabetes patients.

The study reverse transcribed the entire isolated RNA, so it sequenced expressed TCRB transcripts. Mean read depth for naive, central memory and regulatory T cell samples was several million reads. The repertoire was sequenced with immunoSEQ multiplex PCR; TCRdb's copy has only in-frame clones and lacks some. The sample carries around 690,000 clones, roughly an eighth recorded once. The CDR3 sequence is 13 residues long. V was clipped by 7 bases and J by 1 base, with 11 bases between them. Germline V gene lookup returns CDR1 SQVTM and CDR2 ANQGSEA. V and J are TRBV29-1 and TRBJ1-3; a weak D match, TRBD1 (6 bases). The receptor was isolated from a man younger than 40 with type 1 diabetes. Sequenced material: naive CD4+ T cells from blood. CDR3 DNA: TGCAGCGCCCGGGGGGCGTCTGGAAACACCATATATTTT. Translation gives CSARGASGNTIYF.